These 30 T cell receptor beta chains share one sample of origin, sequenced in a study of Graves' ophthalmopathy and Graves' hyperthyroidism. Amplification from RNA transcripts yielded the TCR beta CDR3 regions. An initial RT-PCR round employing HTBI primers preceded a second-round multiplex PCR. Each CDR3 protein is one row after TCRdb ran MiXCR on the multiplex PCR reads. The sample holds around 1.1 million distinct CDR3 sequences, around a third seen once. Material: peripheral blood or thyroid tissue (not recorded which). These receptors were collected from an adult man with Graves' hyperthyroidism.

This chain links TRBV29-1 with TRBJ2-3; tentatively, D is TRBD2 (6 bases). Germline V gives CDR1 SQVTM, CDR2 ANQGSEA. The CDR3 contains 12 residues. Trimming left V 7 bases short and J 7 bases short, with 15 bases between. CDR3 loop: CSGRAGPYTQYF. CDR3 DNA: TGCAGCGGGAGGGCAGGGCCCTATACGCAGTATTTT.

This clonotype was observed at least ten times. The rearrangement links TRBV15 to TRBJ1-6; D unresolved. This CDR3 is 13 amino acids long. Germline CDR1 LNHNV, CDR2 YYDKDF (reference sequence). Trimming pared 9 bases from V and 8 bases from J, leaving 14 bases between. The CDR3 region has the DNA TGTGCCACTCGCCTGGCAGATTATTCACCCCTCCACTTT. This encodes CATRLADYSPLHF.

This clonotype came up a few times. The chain links TRBV11-2 to TRBJ1-5, with D unclear. V lost 5 bases and J 0 bases, leaving 11 bases between the germline ends. The CDR3 runs to 15 residues. Per the germline V gene, CDR1 is SGHAT and CDR2 is FQNNGV. CDR3 in amino acids: CASSVERASNQPQHF. DNA for the CDR3: TGTGCCAGCAGCGTGGAGAGGGCTAGCAATCAGCCCCAGCATTTT.

The gene calls are TRBV10-3 and TRBJ2-3; 7 bases fit TRBD2. CDR1 is ENHRY and CDR2 is SYGVKD in the germline V gene. The CDR3 length is 11 residues. Trimming took 10 bases from V and 5 from J; bases not matched to a gene: 3. CDR3 in DNA: TGTGCCACCCGGGGGGAAGATACGCAGTATTTT. It codes for CATRGEDTQYF.

This clonotype was detected only a few times. The chain links TRBV18 to TRBJ1-3; D not certain. The ends were cut back, 2 bases at V and 3 bases at J, with 8 bases in the middle. Per germline, CDR1 KGHSH and CDR2 LQKENI. This CDR3 spans 14 amino acids. In DNA, the CDR3 is TGTGCCAGCTCACCATCCAGCGATGGAAACACCATATATTTT. It encodes CASSPSSDGNTIYF.

This clonotype was seen a handful of times. The chain employs TRBV3-1 and TRBJ1-4, with a possible D match to TRBD1 (6 bases). CDR3 length: 14 residues. Trimming shortened V by 3 bases and J by 4 bases, and 9 bases separated the two germline ends. Germline assignment: CDR1 LGHDT and CDR2 YNNKEL (reference sequence). The DNA of the CDR3 is TGTGCCAGCAGCCATACAGGGATTAATGAAAAACTGTTTTTT. Translation: CASSHTGINEKLFF.

Worth noting for this clonotype: Given a much more abundant clone one base away, this may be a read error. The chain joins TRBV7-2 to TRBJ1-1; D is unresolved. From germline, CDR1 is SGHTA and CDR2 FQGNSA. Trimming removed 8 bases from V and 7 bases from J, with 14 bases in between. The CDR3 consists of 12 residues. DNA for the CDR3: TGTGCCAGCGGACGGGGTTCCGGTGAAGCTTTCTTT. Its translation: CASGRGSGEAFF.

This clonotype was observed many times. This rearrangement joins TRBV19 to TRBJ1-2; D unclear. The CDR3 extends over 16 amino acids. CDR1 and CDR2 (germline): LNHDA, SQIVND (reference sequence). The V gene lost 6 bases and the J gene lost 4 bases, with 21 bases spanning the gap. CDR3 nucleotides: TGTGCCAGTAGCACGTCGAGCAGGAACACCGTCTATGGCTACACCTTC. It specifies CASSTSSRNTVYGYTF.

To note about this clonotype: A much larger clone lies one base from this, so it may be a read error. The chain recombines TRBV12-3 or TRBV12-4 with TRBJ2-7; D unresolved. The CDR3 has 14 amino acids. The CDR3 nucleotides are TGTGCCAGCAGCTCGTGGGTAGGGCCCTACGAGCAGTGCTTC. Protein product: CASSSWVGPYEQCF.

This clonotype was seen many times. CDR3 loop: CASSEVSAGNQPQHF. The CDR3 coding sequence is TGTGCCAGTAGTGAAGTGTCGGCTGGCAATCAGCCCCAGCATTTT. V usage is TRBV19 and J usage is TRBJ1-5; D gene uncertain. CDR3 size: 15 residues. CDR1 LNHDA and CDR2 SQIVND come from the germline V gene (reference sequence). Trimming took 5 bases from V and 2 from J, leaving 13 bases between them.

The sample holds a few counts of this clonotype. The chain links TRBV20-1 to TRBJ1-1, with a tentative D call TRBD1 (6 bases). V lost 0 bases to trimming and J lost 7 bases, with 18 bases between them. Germline V gives CDR1 DFQATT, CDR2 SNEGSKA (reference sequence). This CDR3 has 15 residues. The CDR3 reads CSARDRAWGAVEAFF. CDR3 nucleotides: TGCAGTGCTAGAGATCGGGCCTGGGGGGCGGTTGAAGCTTTCTTT.

The rearrangement joins TRBV28 to TRBJ1-2; no firm D call. Trimming took 6 bases from V and 4 from J, leaving 12 bases between them. This CDR3 region has 13 residues. CDR1 and CDR2 from the germline V gene are MDHEN and SYDVKM. CDR3 loop: CASRIPRFYGYTF. CDR3 coding DNA: TGTGCCAGCAGGATCCCGAGGTTCTATGGCTACACCTTC.

V gene TRBV10-2 combines with J gene TRBJ2-7, with 12 bases aligning to TRBD2. J gave up 5 bases and V 8 bases, and 13 bases lay outside the gene matches. This CDR3 has 16 residues. Germline V gene lookup returns CDR1 WSHSY and CDR2 SAAADI. Here the CDR3 reads CASRHLTSGSAHEQYF. The CDR3 nucleotides are TGCGCCAGCCGGCATCTGACTAGCGGGAGTGCCCACGAGCAGTACTTC.

There are many counts of this clonotype. This chain connects TRBV10-3 to TRBJ2-2; D is unclear. The CDR3 runs to 15 residues. Trimming removed 0 bases at V and 2 bases at J, with 7 bases between. In germline, CDR1 is ENHRY, CDR2 SYGVKD. CDR3 bases: TGTGCCATCAGTGAGTCGAGGTCAAACACCGGGGAGCTGTTTTTT. Residues: CAISESRSNTGELFF.

At least ten counts were recorded for this clonotype. Written as DNA, the CDR3 is TGTGCCAGCAGCCAAGGAGACAGGGTATTGGAGACCCAGTACTTC. Protein: CASSQGDRVLETQYF. The J gene is TRBJ2-5, the V gene TRBV14; TRBD1 matches 7 bases. V shed 1 base, J shed 5 bases, and the junction held 7 bases outside the gene matches. The germline CDR1 and CDR2 sequences are SGHDN and FVKESK. This CDR3 is built from 15 residues.

This clonotype was recorded a few times. The chain joins TRBV14 to TRBJ2-2; D might be TRBD2 (5 bases). Germline V gives CDR1 SGHDN, CDR2 FVKESK. This CDR3 contains 15 residues. V was shortened by 1 base and J by 2 bases, with 8 bases between the two germline ends. The CDR3 loop is CASSQVPGNTGELFF. CDR3 bases: TGTGCCAGCAGCCAAGTTCCGGGAAACACCGGGGAGCTGTTTTTT.

At least ten counts were recorded for this clonotype. The rearrangement uses TRBV7-9 and TRBJ2-5, with D hard to call. CDR1 is SEHNR and CDR2 is FQNEAQ in the germline V gene (reference sequence). The CDR3 spans 11 residues. Trimming removed 4 bases at V and 7 bases at J, with 7 bases between. The CDR3 sequence: CASSSSVTQYF. CDR3 nucleotides: TGTGCCAGCAGCTCGAGTGTGACCCAGTACTTC.

Here the CDR3 reads CASSQVAGTATGWELFF. CDR3 nucleotides: TGTGCCAGCAGCCAAGTAGCCGGGACAGCTACCGGGTGGGAGCTGTTTTTT. The chain combines TRBV14 with TRBJ2-2, with 7 positions matching TRBD1. Germline V gives CDR1 SGHDN, CDR2 FVKESK. V shed 1 base, J shed 9 bases, and the junction held 14 bases outside the gene matches. CDR3 size: 17 residues. Combining the CDR3 with reference TRBV14 and TRBJ2-2 gives the whole variable domain EAGVTQFPSHSVIEKGQTVTLRCDPISGHDNLYWYRRVMGKEIKFLLHFVKESKQDESGMPNNRFLAERTGGTYSTLKVQPAELEDSGVYFCASSQVAGTATGWELFFGEGSRLTVL.

At least ten counts were recorded for this clonotype. This rearrangement joins TRBV29-1 to TRBJ2-2; 10 nucleotides agree with TRBD2. CDR3 length: 15 residues. V lost 7 bases, J lost 6 bases, and 11 bases stayed unmatched. Germline assignment: CDR1 SQVTM and CDR2 ANQGSEA. CDR3 nucleotide sequence: TGCAGCGGAAGAGCTAGCGGGAGTGTCTCCGGGGAGCTGTTTTTT. Translated: CSGRASGSVSGELFF.

This chain joins TRBV6-5 and TRBJ1-5, with no clear D. The germline gives CDR1 MNHEY, CDR2 SVGAGI. The CDR3 consists of 15 residues. V lost 0 bases to trimming and J lost 4 bases, with 10 bases between them. This chain's CDR3 is CASSYSPAWNQPQHF. The CDR3 nucleotides are TGTGCCAGCAGTTACTCGCCGGCCTGGAATCAGCCCCAGCATTTT.

The CDR3 sequence: CATSDQGRDTGELFF. Here the CDR3 DNA reads TGTGCCACCAGTGACCAGGGAAGGGACACCGGGGAGCTGTTTTTT. The J gene is TRBJ2-2, the V gene TRBV24-1, with TRBD1 as a possible D gene (5 bases). The CDR3 totals 15 residues. Germline CDR1 reads KGHDR; CDR2 reads SFDVKD. Trimming removed 4 bases from V and 3 bases from J, with 11 bases in between.

Many counts were recorded for this clonotype. The chain joins TRBV20-1 to TRBJ1-1; D not resolved. The CDR3 has 12 amino acids. Germline V lookup: CDR1 DFQATT, CDR2 SNEGSKA (reference sequence). The V gene lost 5 bases and the J gene lost 4 bases, with 11 bases spanning the gap. The CDR3 DNA is TGCAGTGCTTACCCGGGCGGCACTGAAGCTTTCTTT. Amino acid sequence: CSAYPGGTEAFF.

The rearrangement uses TRBV29-1 and TRBJ2-7; possible D gene TRBD2, 5 bases. The J call may be incorrect, as the DNA end agrees better with TRBJ2-1. The germline CDR1 and CDR2 sequences are SQVTM and ANQGSEA. This CDR3 has 14 residues. The CDR3 DNA reads TGCAGCGTTGATTGGCTAGCCCCCTACAATGAGCAGTTCTTC. Translation gives CSVDWLAPYNEQFF.

This clonotype was found many times. The chain has TRBV7-8 and TRBJ2-5; D gene unclear. Trimming stripped 6 bases from V and 3 bases from J, with 5 bases between. Per germline, CDR1 SGHVS and CDR2 FQNEAQ. This CDR3 is built from 11 residues. The CDR3 loop reads CASSKEETQYF. The CDR3 DNA sequence: TGTGCCAGCAGTAAGGAAGAGACCCAGTACTTC.

The V gene is TRBV7-9, the J gene TRBJ2-7, with 9 bases matching TRBD1. Per germline, CDR1 SEHNR and CDR2 FQNEAQ (reference sequence). The junction had 3 bases not matched to a gene; V was cut back by 1 base and J by 2 bases. CDR3 length: 15 amino acids. Written as DNA, the CDR3 is TGTGCCAGCAGCTTAGACAGGGGGCTTCCCTACGAGCAGTACTTC. This translates into CASSLDRGLPYEQYF. The whole variable domain, remainder taken from reference TRBV7-9 and TRBJ2-7, is DTGVSQNPRHKITKRGQNVTFRCDPISEHNRLYWYRQTLGQGPEFLTYFQNEAQLEKSRLLSDRFSAERPKGSFSTLEIQRTEQGDSAMYLCASSLDRGLPYEQYFGPGTRLTVT.

The genes are TRBV10-2 and TRBJ1-1; D is undetermined. The germline V and J ends were trimmed by 4 bases and 4 bases, with 13 bases remaining between them. CDR1 is WSHSY, CDR2 SAAADI, per germline. CDR3 length equals 14 residues. The DNA for the CDR3 is TGCGCCAGCAGTGGGAGTTATTCGGGCACTGAAGCTTTCTTT. Its protein is CASSGSYSGTEAFF.

Of note for this clonotype: One junction end does not reproduce the germline sequence, and a read error may be involved. The chain carries TRBV10-3 and TRBJ1-5; D unclear. From germline, CDR1 is ENHRY and CDR2 SYGVKD. The CDR3 loop spans 15 amino acids. The CDR3, as DNA: TGTGCCATCAGTGCATGGAGGGATGGCAGTCAGCCCCGGCATTTT. This translates into CAISAWRDGSQPRHF.

The chain recombines TRBV20-1 with TRBJ2-5; 7 nucleotides match TRBD2. The CDR3 contains 16 residues. Looked up from germline, CDR1 is DFQATT and CDR2 is SNEGSKA (reference sequence). V dropped 0 bases and J dropped 0; count of bases not matched to a gene: 7. Here the CDR3 DNA reads TGCAGTGCTAGAGAGCGGTCTAGCGGATACCAAGAGACCCAGTACTTC. Protein product: CSARERSSGYQETQYF.

This clonotype has ten or more counts. The rearrangement uses TRBV9 and TRBJ1-6; 8 nucleotides align to TRBD1. CDR1 and CDR2 (germline): SGDLS, YYNGEE. This CDR3 has 14 residues. V was clipped by 1 base and J by 8 bases; unmatched bases: 2. The CDR3 DNA reads as TGTGCCAGCAGCGTATCAGGGGGCGATTCACCCCTCCACTTT. Translation: CASSVSGGDSPLHF.

This clonotype came up many times. This chain joins TRBV7-2 and TRBJ2-5; D is tentatively TRBD1 or TRBD2 (5 bases each). The CDR3 runs to 14 residues. Trimming removed 6 bases at V and 2 bases at J, with 13 bases between. Germline CDR1 and CDR2: SGHTA and FQGNSA. CDR3 sequence reads: CASSTTGGQETQYF. The CDR3 DNA is TGTGCCAGCAGTACCACAGGAGGACAAGAGACCCAGTACTTC.